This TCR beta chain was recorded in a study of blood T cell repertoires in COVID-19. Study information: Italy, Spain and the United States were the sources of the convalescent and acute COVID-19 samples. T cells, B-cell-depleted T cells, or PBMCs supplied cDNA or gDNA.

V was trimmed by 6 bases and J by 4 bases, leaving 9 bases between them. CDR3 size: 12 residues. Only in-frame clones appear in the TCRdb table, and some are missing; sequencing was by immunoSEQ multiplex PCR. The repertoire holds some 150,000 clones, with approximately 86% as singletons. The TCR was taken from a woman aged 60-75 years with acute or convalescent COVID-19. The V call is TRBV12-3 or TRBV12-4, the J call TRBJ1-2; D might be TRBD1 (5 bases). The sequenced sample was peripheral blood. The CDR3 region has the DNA TGTGCCAGCAGCACGGACACCTATGGCTACACCTTC. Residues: CASSTDTYGYTF.